This T cell receptor (beta chain) was recorded in a study of cytomegalovirus exposure and HLA in healthy donors. At the level of the study: Around 180 million T cells yielded 110 million or so unique TCR beta sequences in earlier analysis. Study-level points and caveats: The authors listed 164 TCR beta chains as cytomegalovirus-associated.

Donors showed nominal health when sampled, although they likely had unrecorded immune exposures. The CDR3 is made up of 14 amino acids. Germline V lookup: CDR1 MNHNS, CDR2 SASEGT. V shed 6 bases, J shed 10 bases, and the junction held 12 bases outside the gene matches. About this clone: Its specificity is not known.

The PCR ran on 60 Vbeta and 13 Jbeta primers. Clones were read by immunoSEQ multiplex PCR, and TCRdb kept only the in-frame ones, dropping some. The data hold under 150,000 clones, with 80% observed a single time. The V and J genes are TRBV6-1 and TRBJ1-2, with 9 positions matching TRBD1. This clonotype was sampled from a male donor in good health and CMV-seronegative. Sequencing was performed on PBMCs. The CDR3 DNA sequence: TGTGCCAGCAGCAACAGGGGGCGCGGGGAGACCTACACCTTC. Its translation is CASSNRGRGETYTF.